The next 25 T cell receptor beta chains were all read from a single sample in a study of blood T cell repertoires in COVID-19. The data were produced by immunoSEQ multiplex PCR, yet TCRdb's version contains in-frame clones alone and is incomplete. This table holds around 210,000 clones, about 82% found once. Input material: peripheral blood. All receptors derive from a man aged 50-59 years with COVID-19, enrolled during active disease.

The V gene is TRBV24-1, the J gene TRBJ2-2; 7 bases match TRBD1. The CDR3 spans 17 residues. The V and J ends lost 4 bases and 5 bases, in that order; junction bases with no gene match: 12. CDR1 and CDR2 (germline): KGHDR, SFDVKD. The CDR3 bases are TGTGCCACCAGTGAACGAGACAGGGTATCTCGGACCGGGGAGCTGTTTTTT. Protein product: CATSERDRVSRTGELFF.

The chain's CDR3 is CSVEEVAGQGYTF. The CDR3 DNA reads TGCAGCGTTGAAGAAGTCGCGGGACAGGGCTACACCTTC. The chain carries TRBV29-1 and TRBJ1-2; 7 bases are shared with TRBD1. J was trimmed by 8 bases and V by 0 bases; bases with no gene match: 6. The germline CDR1 and CDR2 sequences are SQVTM and ANQGSEA. The CDR3 consists of 13 residues. Based on the CDR3 plus reference TRBV29-1 and TRBJ1-2, the full variable domain is SAVISQKPSRDICQRGTSLTIQCQVDSQVTMMFWYRQQPGQSLTLIATANQGSEATYESGFVIDKFPISRPNLTFSTLTVSNMSPEDSSIYLCSVEEVAGQGYTFGSGTRLTVV.

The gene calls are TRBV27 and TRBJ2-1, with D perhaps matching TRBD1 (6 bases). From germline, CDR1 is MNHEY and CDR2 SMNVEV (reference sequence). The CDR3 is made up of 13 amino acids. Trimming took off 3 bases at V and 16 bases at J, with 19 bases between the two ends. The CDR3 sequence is CASSLTGRASSFF. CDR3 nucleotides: TGTGCCAGCAGTTTGACAGGTCGGGCTAGCTCATTCTTC.

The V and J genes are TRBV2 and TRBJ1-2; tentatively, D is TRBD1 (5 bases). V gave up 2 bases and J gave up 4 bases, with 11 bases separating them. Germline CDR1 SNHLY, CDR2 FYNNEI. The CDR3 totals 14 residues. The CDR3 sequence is CASSERGVTYGYTF. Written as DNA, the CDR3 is TGTGCCAGCAGTGAACGGGGGGTAACCTATGGCTACACCTTC.

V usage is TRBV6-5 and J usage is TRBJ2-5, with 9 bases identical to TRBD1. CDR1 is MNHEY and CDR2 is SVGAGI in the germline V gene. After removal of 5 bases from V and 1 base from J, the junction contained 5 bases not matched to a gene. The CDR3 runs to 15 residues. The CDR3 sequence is CASSPGQGIQETQYF. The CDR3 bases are TGTGCCAGCAGTCCGGGACAGGGCATCCAAGAGACCCAGTACTTC.

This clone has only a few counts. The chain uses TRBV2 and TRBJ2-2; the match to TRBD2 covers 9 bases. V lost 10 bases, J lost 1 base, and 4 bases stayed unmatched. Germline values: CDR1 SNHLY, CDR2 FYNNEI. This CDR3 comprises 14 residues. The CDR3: CAIQTSGNTGELFF. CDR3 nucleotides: TGTGCCATCCAGACTAGCGGGAACACCGGGGAGCTGTTTTTT.

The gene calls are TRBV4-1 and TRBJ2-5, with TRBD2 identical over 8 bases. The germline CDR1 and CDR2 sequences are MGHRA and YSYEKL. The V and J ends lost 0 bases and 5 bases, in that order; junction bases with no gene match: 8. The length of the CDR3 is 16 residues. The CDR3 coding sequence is TGCGCCAGCAGCCAAGATCCCCGGGGGGGCGGGGAGACCCAGTACTTC. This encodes CASSQDPRGGGETQYF.

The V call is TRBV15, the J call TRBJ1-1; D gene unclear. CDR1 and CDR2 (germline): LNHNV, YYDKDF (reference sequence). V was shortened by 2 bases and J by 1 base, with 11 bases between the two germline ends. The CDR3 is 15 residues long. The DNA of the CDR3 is TGTGCCACCAGCAGATCCACAAGGAGGAACACTGAAGCTTTCTTT. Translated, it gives CATSRSTRRNTEAFF.

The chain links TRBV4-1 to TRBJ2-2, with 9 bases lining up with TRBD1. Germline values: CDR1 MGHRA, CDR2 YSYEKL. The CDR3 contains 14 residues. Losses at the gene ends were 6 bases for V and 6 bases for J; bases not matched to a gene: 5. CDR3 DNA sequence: TGCGCCAGCAGAGACAGGGGGTTAGCCGGGGAGCTGTTTTTT. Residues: CASRDRGLAGELFF.

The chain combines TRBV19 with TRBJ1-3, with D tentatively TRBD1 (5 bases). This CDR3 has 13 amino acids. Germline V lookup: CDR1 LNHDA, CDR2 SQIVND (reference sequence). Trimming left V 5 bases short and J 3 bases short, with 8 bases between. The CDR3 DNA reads TGTGCCAGTAGTCTCCAGGGTGGAAACACCATATATTTT. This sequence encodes CASSLQGGNTIYF.

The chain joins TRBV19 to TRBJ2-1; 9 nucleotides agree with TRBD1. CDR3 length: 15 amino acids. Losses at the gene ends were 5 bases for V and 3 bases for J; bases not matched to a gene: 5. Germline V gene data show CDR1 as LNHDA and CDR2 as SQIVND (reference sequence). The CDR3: CASSLGQGGYNEQFF. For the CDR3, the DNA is TGTGCCAGTAGTTTGGGACAGGGTGGCTACAATGAGCAGTTCTTC. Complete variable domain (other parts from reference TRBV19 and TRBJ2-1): DGGITQSPKYLFRKEGQNVTLSCEQNLNHDAMYWYRQDPGQGLRLIYYSQIVNDFQKGDIAEGYSVSREKKESFPLTVTSAQKNPTAFYLCASSLGQGGYNEQFFGPGTRLTVL.

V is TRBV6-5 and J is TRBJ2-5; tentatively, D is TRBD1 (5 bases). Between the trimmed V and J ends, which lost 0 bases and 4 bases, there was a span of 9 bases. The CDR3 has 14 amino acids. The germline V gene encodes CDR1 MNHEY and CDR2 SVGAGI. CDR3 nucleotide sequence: TGTGCCAGCAGTTACTCGGGGCGGAGAGAGACCCAGTACTTC. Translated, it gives CASSYSGRRETQYF.

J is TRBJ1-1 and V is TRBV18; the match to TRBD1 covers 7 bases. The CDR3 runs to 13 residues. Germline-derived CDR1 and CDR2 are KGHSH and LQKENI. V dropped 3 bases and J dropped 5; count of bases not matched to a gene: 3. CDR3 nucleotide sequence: TGTGCCAGCTCACCGGTACAGGGGACTGAAGCTTTCTTT. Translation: CASSPVQGTEAFF.

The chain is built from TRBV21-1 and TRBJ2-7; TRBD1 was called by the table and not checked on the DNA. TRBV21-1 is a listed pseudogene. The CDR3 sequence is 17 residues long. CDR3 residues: CASSKERRDRASWEQYF. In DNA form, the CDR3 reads TGTGCCAGCAGCAAAGAAAGGCGGGACAGGGCCTCTTGGGAGCAGTACTTC.

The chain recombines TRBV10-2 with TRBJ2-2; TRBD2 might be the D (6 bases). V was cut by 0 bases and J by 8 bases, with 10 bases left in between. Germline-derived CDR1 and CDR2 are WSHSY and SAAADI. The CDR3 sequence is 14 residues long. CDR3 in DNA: TGCGCCAGCAGTGAGTCGAGTGGGAGGGGGGAGCTGTTTTTT. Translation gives CASSESSGRGELFF.

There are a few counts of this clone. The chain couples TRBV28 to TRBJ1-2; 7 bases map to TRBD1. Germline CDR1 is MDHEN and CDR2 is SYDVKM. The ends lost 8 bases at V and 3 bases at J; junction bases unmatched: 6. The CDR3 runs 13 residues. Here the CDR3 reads CASGPGTDYGYTF. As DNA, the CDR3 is TGTGCCAGCGGACCCGGGACAGACTATGGCTACACCTTC.

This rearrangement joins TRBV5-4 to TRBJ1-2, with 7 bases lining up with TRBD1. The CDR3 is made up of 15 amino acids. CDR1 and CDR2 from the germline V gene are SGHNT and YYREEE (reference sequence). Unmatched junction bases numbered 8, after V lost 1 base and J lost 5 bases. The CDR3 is CASSLPPATGYGYTF. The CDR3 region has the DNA TGTGCCAGCAGCTTGCCACCCGCGACAGGGTATGGCTACACCTTC. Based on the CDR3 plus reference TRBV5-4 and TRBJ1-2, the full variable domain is ETGVTQSPTHLIKTRGQQVTLRCSSQSGHNTVSWYQQALGQGPQFIFQYYREEENGRGNFPPRFSGLQFPNYSSELNVNALELDDSALYLCASSLPPATGYGYTFGSGTRLTVV.

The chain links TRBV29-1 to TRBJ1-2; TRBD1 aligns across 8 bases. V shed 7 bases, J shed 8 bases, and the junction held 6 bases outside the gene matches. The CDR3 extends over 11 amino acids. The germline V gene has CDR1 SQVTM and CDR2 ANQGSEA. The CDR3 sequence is CSGQGAGGYTF. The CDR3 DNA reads TGCAGCGGCCAGGGGGCCGGGGGCTACACCTTC.

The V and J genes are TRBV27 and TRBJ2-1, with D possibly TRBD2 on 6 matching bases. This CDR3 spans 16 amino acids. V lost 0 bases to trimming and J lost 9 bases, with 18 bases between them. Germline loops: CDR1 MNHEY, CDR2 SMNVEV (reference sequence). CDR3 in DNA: TGTGCCAGCAGTTTATCGTCGTACCCCACCGGGAGTGAGCAGTTCTTC. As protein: CASSLSSYPTGSEQFF.

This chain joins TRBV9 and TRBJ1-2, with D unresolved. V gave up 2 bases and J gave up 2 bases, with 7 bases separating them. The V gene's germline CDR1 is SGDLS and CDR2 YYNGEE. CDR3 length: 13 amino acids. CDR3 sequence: CASSVGRNYGYTF. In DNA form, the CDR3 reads TGTGCCAGCAGCGTTGGCCGAAACTATGGCTACACCTTC.

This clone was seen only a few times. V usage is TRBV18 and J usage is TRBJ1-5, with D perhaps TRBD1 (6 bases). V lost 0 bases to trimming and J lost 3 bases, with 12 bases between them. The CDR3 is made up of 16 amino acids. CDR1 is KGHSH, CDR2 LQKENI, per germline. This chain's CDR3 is CASSPPGQGNNQPQHF. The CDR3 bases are TGTGCCAGCTCACCACCGGGCCAGGGGAACAATCAGCCCCAGCATTTT. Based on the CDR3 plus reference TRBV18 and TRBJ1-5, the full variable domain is NAGVMQNPRHLVRRRGQEARLRCSPMKGHSHVYWYRQLPEEGLKFMVYLQKENIIDESGMPKERFSAEFPKEGPSILRIQQVVRGDSAAYFCASSPPGQGNNQPQHFGDGTRLSIL.

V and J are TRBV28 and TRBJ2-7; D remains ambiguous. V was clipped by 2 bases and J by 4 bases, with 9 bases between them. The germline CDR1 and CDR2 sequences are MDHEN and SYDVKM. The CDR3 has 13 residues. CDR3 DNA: TGTGCCAGCAGTTTACCCCCCAGTTACGAGCAGTACTTC. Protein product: CASSLPPSYEQYF.

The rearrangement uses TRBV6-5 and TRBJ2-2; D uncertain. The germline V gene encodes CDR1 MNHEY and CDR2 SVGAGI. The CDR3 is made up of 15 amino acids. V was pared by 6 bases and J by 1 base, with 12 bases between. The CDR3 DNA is TGTGCCAGCAGCCGAATGCCGAGGAACACCGGGGAGCTGTTTTTT. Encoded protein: CASSRMPRNTGELFF.

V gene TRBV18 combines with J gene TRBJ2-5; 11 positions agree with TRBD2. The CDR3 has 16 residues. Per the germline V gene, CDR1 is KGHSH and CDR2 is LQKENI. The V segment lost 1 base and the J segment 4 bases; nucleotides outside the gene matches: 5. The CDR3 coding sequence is TGTGCCAGCTCACCACTTCTAGCGGGGGGAGGAGAGACCCAGTACTTC. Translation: CASSPLLAGGGETQYF.

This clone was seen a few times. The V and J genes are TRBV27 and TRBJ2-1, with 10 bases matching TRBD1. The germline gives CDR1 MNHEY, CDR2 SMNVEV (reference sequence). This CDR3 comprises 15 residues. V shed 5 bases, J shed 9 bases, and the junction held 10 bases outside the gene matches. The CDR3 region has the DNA TGTGCCAGCAGTCCCGACAGGGGGCAGGGTGGTGAGCAGTTCTTC. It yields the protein CASSPDRGQGGEQFF.